Each of the 3 T cell receptor beta chains below was sequenced from the same sample in a study of cytomegalovirus exposure and HLA in healthy donors. The PCR used 60 Vbeta and 13 Jbeta primers. Generated by immunoSEQ multiplex PCR, the TCRdb table keeps only in-frame clones and is missing some. This sample has 65,000 to 70,000 clones, with roughly nine tenths found just once. Sequences were obtained from PBMCs. The receptors come from a woman younger than 45 in good health and CMV-seropositive.

This CDR3 is CSVEGQGDNEQFF. In nucleotides, the CDR3 is TGCAGCGTTGAAGGACAGGGAGACAATGAGCAGTTCTTC. The chain combines TRBV29-1 with TRBJ2-1; 7 nucleotides align to TRBD1. In germline, CDR1 is SQVTM, CDR2 ANQGSEA. The CDR3 contains 13 residues. The junction had 2 bases not matched to a gene; V was cut back by 1 base and J by 5 bases.

The rearrangement links TRBV5-1 to TRBJ1-1, with 9 bases aligning to TRBD1. The CDR3 is 15 amino acids. The V gene end was trimmed by 4 bases and the J gene end by 3 bases; junction bases not matched to a gene: 7. Germline CDR1 is SGHRS and CDR2 is YFSETQ. CDR3 sequence: CASSEQGAEDTEAFF. CDR3 DNA sequence: TGCGCCAGCAGCGAACAGGGGGCGGAGGACACTGAAGCTTTCTTT.

V is TRBV30 and J is TRBJ1-2; D remains ambiguous. CDR3 length: 16 amino acids. Germline V lookup: CDR1 GTSNPN, CDR2 SVGIG (reference sequence). The V end was cut by 3 bases, the J end by 7 bases, with 24 bases between. In nucleotides, the CDR3 is TGTGCCTGGAGGGACTTCGACATATTCGTACACGGTGGCTACACCTTC. Translated, it gives CAWRDFDIFVHGGYTF.